This record concerns one TCR beta chain sequence. What it recognizes is unknown. The data are from a study of T cell clusters in autoimmune cytopenias. Study conclusions and caveats: Physiological T cell clusters of healthy donors were apparently absent in primary autoimmune cytopenia patients. No experiment has yet validated the function of the T cell clusters defined in silico. A dominant lymphoma-associated repertoire apparently masked the cluster-lack signature in secondary cytopenia versus chronic lymphocytic leukemia. TRB repertoire shifts in secondary cytopenia and chronic lymphocytic leukemia mostly reflected lymphoma, not autoimmunity.

This CDR3 region has 12 residues. Approximately 40,000 genome equivalents of blood DNA were amplified for TRB. One tube held mixed TRB-A and TRB-B primer pools for touch-down PCR. TCRdb processed the multiplex PCR reads again and assigns one entry to each CDR3 protein, with no DNA. In total, the table holds about 4,800 distinct CDR3 sequences. Specimen: peripheral blood. This receptor was obtained from a human donor with an autoimmune cytopenia or autoimmune hepatitis (not recorded which). V gene TRBV12-3 or TRBV12-4 combines with J gene TRBJ2-7; TCRdb selects TRBD1, and the lack of DNA leaves this call unchecked. The CDR3 sequence is CASSRGTYEQYF.